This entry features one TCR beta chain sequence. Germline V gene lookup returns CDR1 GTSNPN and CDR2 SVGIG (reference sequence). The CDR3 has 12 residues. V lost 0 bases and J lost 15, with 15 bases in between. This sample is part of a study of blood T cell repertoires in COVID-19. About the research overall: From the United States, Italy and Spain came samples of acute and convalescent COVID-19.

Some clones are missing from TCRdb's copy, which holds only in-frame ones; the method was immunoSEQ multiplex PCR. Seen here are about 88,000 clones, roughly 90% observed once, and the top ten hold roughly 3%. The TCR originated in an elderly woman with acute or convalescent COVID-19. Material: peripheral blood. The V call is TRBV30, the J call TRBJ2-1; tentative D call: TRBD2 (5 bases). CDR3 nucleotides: TGTGCCTGGAGTGTAAATAGAGGGCCCCGGTTCTTC. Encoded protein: CAWSVNRGPRFF.